Below, one T cell receptor beta chain is given with its context. CDR1 is SGHRS and CDR2 is YFSETQ in the germline V gene. V dropped 4 bases and J dropped 5; count of bases not matched to a gene: 6. The CDR3 length is 14 residues. The data were taken from a study of blood T cell repertoires in COVID-19. On the study more broadly: Researchers got acute and convalescent COVID-19 samples from the United States, Italy and Spain.

As handled by the study authors: It was from reference gene primer amplification that nucleated cell counts were estimated. Here immunoSEQ multiplex PCR was the method, and the copy in TCRdb shows in-frame clones only, minus some. V and J calls and clone size are given by that table; D and trimming were obtained from the DNA. The data show around 40,000 clones, 80% to 90% seen once. The chain carries TRBV5-1 and TRBJ1-1, with 9 bases aligning to TRBD1. This receptor was identified in a human donor in a cohort sampled during active COVID-19. The sequenced sample consisted of peripheral blood. CDR3 protein: CASSPGTGRTEAFF. CDR3 DNA: TGCGCCAGCAGCCCTGGGACAGGGAGGACTGAAGCTTTCTTT. Supplemented by reference TRBV5-1 and TRBJ1-1, the full variable domain reads KAGVTQTPRYLIKTRGQQVTLSCSPISGHRSVSWYQQTPGQGLQFLFEYFSETQRNKGNFPGRFSGRQFSNSRSEMNVSTLELGDSALYLCASSPGTGRTEAFFGQGTRLTVV.